This T cell receptor (beta chain) was observed in a study of T cells in narcolepsy. Across the study: Patients with NT1 or NT2 and healthy control donors were enrolled. General study results and limits: Autoreactive HCRT-specific and TRIB2-specific clonotypes were marked in same-patient CSF-versus-blood CD4+ comparisons. Autoreactive clonotypes reportedly recurred in blood of same and different patients, not controls.

Germline loops: CDR1 LNHDA, CDR2 SQIVND (reference sequence). The V end was cut by 6 bases, the J end by 7 bases, with 13 bases between. The CDR3 spans 13 residues. Libraries were prepared by immunoSEQ multiplex PCR; TCRdb keeps only in-frame clonotypes and omits some of them. The table records 20,000 to 30,000 clones, about 82% of them present only once. Comments on this clone: What it binds is not known.

The specimen sequenced was memory (CD45RA-) CD4+ T cells from blood. This TCR derives from a human donor in good health. The chain uses TRBV19 and TRBJ1-5; TRBD1 might be the D (6 bases). CDR3 bases: TGTGCCAGTAGGGAACAGGGAGGACAGCCCCAGCATTTT. It specifies CASREQGGQPQHF.